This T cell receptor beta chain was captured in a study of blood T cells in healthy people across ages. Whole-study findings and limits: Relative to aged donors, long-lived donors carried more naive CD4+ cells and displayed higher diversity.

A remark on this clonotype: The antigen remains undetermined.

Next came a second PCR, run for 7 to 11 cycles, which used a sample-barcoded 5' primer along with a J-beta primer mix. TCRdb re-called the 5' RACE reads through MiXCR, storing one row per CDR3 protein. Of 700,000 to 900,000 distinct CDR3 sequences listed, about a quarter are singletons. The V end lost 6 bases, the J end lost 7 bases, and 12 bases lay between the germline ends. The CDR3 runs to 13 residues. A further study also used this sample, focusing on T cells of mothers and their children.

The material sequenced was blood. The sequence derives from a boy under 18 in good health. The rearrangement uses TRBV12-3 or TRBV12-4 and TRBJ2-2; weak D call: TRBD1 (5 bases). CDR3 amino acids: CASRPQGRGELFF. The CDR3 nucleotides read TGTGCCAGCAGACCCCAGGGTCGCGGGGAGCTGTTTTTT.